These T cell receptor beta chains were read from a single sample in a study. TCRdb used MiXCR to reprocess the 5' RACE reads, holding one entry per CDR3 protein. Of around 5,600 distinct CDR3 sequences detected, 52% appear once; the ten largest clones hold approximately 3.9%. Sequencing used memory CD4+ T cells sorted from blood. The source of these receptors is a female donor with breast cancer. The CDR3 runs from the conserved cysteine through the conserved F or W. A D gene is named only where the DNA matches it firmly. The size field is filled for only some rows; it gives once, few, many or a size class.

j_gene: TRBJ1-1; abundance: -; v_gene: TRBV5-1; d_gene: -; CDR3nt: TGCGCCAGCAGCTTGACGACGGCCTTGAACACTGAGGCTTTCTTT; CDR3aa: CASSLTTALNTEAFF
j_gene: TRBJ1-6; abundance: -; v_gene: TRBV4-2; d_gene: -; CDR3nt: TGTGCCAGCAGCCTTGAGGAGGGCCTTGATTCACCCCTCCACTTT; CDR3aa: CASSLEEGLDSPLHF
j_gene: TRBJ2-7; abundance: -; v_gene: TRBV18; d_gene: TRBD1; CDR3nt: TGTGCCAGCTCCCCTGGGACAGTCTACGAGCAGTACTTC; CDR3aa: CASSPGTVYEQYF
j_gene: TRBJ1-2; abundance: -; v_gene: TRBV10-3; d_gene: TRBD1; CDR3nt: TGTGCCATCAGAGATGACAGGGAGGGAGGCTATGGCTACACCTTC; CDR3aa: CAIRDDREGGYGYTF
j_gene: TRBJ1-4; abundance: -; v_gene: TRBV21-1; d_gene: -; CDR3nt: TGTGCCAGCAGCAGCCGGGAAACGGGTGAAAAACTGTTTTTT; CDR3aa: CASSSRETGEKLFF
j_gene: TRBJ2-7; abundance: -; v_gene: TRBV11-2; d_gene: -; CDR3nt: TGTGCCAGCAGCCTGAACGGGGACTCTCTCTACGAGCAGTACTTC; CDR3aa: CASSLNGDSLYEQYF
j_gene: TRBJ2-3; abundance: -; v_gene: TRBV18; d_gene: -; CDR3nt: TGTGCCAGCTCACCATCCCCGACAGATACGCAGTATTTT; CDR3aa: CASSPSPTDTQYF
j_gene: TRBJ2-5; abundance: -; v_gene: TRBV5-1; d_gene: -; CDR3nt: TGCGCCAGCAGCTTATCAGGGTCGGGGAAGACCCAGTACTTC; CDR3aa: CASSLSGSGKTQYF
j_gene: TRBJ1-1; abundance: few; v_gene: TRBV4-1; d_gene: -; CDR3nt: TGCGCCAGCAGCCAAGGGATCCGGGGAGTTGAAGCTTTCTTT; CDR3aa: CASSQGIRGVEAFF
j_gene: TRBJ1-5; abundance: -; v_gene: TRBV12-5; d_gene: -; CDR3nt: TGTGCTAGTGGTCTAAAGAATAGCAATCAGCCCCAGCATTTT; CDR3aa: CASGLKNSNQPQHF
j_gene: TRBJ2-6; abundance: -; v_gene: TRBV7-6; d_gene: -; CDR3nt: TGTGCCAGCAGCCCGGATGGATCTGGGGCCAACGTCCTGACTTTC; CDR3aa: CASSPDGSGANVLTF
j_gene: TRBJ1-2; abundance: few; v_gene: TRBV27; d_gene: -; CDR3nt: TGTGCCAGCAGTTTACGACAAAACTATGGCTACACCTTC; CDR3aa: CASSLRQNYGYTF
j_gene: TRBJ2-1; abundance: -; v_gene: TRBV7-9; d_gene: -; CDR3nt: TGTGCCAGCAGTGCCGCGGAAGAGCAGTTCTTC; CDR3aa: CASSAAEEQFF
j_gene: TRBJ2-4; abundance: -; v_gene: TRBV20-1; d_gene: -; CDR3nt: TGCAGTGCTAGGGAAATTTTGGGTATCCCCAGCTTC; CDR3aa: CSAREILGIPSF
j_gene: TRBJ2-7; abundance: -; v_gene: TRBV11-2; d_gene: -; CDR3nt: TGTGCCAGCAGCTTAGATGGCCCGGGGGAGCAGTACTTC; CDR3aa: CASSLDGPGEQYF
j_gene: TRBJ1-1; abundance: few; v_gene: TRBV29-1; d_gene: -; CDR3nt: TGCAGCGTTGTCACATCCAACACTGAAGCTTTCTTT; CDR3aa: CSVVTSNTEAFF
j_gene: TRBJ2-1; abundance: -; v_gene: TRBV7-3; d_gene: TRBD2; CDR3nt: TGTGCCAGCAGCGCGAAATCGGGACTAGCGGGGCACAATGAGCAGTTCTTC; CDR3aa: CASSAKSGLAGHNEQFF
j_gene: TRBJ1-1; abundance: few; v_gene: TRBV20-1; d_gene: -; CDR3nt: TGCAGTGCCACGCATGCCAGGGGACCGATGAACACTGAAGCTTTCTTT; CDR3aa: CSATHARGPMNTEAFF
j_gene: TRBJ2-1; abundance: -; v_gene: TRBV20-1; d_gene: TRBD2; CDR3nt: TGCAGTGCATGGACTAGCGGGATGGGCTCCAACAATGAGCAGTTCTTC; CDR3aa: CSAWTSGMGSNNEQFF
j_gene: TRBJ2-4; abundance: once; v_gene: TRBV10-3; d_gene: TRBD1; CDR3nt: TGTGCCATCAGTGAGTCCGGGACAGCGGCGGTGTACTTC; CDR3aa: CAISESGTAAVYF
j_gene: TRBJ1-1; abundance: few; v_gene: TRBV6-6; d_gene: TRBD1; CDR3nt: TGTGCCAGCAGTTACGGTACAGGGGGAACCCGGACTGAAGCTTTCTTT; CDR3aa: CASSYGTGGTRTEAFF
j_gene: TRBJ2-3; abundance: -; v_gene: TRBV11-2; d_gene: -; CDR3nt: TGTGCCAGCAGCTTCTCCGGTTCTCTAGGGCAGTATTTC; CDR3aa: CASSFSGSLGQYF
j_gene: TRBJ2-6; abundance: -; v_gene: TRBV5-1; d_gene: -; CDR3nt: TGCGCCAGCTCGGACATTTCCGGGGCCAACGTCCTGGCTTTC; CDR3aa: CASSDISGANVLAF
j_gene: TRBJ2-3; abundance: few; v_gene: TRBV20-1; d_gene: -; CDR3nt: TGCAGTGCAAACCGGGGGGCCCGCACAGATACGCAGTATTTT; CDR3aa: CSANRGARTDTQYF
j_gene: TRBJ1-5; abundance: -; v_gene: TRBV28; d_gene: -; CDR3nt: TGTGCCAGCAGCTTATACGGCCAGGTAGATTTT; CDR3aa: CASSLYGQVDF
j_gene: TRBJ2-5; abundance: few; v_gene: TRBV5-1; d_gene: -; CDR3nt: TGCGCCAGCAGCTTGGGACAGCAAGGGGAGACCCAGTACTTC; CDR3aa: CASSLGQQGETQYF
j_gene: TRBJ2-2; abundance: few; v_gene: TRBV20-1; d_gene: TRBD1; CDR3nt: TGCAGTGCTAGAGTGACAGGGGGCGCCCCGGCCGGGGAGCTGTTTTTT; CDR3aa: CSARVTGGAPAGELFF
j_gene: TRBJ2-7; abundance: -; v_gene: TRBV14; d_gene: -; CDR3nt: TGTGCCAGCAGCCAAGACAGGGGTTTATCCGAGCAGTACTTC; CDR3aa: CASSQDRGLSEQYF
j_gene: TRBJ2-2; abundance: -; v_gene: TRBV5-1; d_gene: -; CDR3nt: TGCGCCAGCAGCTTGGACGGTACCGGGGAGCTGTTTTTT; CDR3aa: CASSLDGTGELFF
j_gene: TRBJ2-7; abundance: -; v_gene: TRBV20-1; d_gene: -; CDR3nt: TGCAGTGCTCGGGCCCCTCTACCTACCTACGAGCAGTACTTC; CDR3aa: CSARAPLPTYEQYF
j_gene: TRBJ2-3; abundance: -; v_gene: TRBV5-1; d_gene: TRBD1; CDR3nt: TGCGCCAGCAGCCCAGGGGACAGGGCTCTTCATACGCAGTATTTT; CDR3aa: CASSPGDRALHTQYF
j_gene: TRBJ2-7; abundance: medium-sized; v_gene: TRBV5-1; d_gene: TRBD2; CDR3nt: TGCGCCAGCAGCCCAGGAACTAGCGGGAACGGATCAAGCTCCTACGAGCAGTACTTC; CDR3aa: CASSPGTSGNGSSSYEQYF
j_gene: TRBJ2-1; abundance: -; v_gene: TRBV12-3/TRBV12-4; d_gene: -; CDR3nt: TGTGCCAGCAGCCTAGTGGGGGACAATGAGCAGCTCTTC; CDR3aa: CASSLVGDNEQLF
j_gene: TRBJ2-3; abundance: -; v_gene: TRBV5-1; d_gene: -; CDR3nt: TGCGCCAGCAGCGTAACAGAGGGGGGCACAGATACGCAGTATTTT; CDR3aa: CASSVTEGGTDTQYF
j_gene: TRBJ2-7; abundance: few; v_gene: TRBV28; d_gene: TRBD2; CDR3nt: TGTGCCATCCGGACTAGCGGAAACTACGAGCAGTACTTC; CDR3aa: CAIRTSGNYEQYF
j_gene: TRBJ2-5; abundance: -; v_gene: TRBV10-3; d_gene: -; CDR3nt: TGTGCCATCAGTGACTCAGGGAAGCAAGAGACCCAGTACTTC; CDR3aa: CAISDSGKQETQYF
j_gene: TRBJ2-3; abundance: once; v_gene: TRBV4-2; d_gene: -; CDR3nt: TGTGCCAGCAGCCAAGAAAGGATCAGCGGCAGCACAGATACGCAGTATTTT; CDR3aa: CASSQERISGSTDTQYF
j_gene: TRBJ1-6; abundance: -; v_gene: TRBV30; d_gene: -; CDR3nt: TGTGCCTGGAGTGTGGGGGGGGTTCGTTCACCCCTCCACTTT; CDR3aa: CAWSVGGVRSPLHF
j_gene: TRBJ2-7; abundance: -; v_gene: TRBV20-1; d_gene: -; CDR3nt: TGCAGTGCTACAACAGGGAGTTTCGCCTACGAGCAGTACTTC; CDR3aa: CSATTGSFAYEQYF
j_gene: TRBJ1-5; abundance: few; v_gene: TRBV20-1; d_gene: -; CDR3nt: TGCAGTGCTAGTCGGGGGTATAGCAATCAGCCCCAGCATTTT; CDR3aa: CSASRGYSNQPQHF
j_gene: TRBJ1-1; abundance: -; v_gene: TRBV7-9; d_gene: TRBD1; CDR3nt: TGTGCCAGCAGCTTATTCGGGACAGGGAACACTGAAGCTTTCTTT; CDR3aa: CASSLFGTGNTEAFF
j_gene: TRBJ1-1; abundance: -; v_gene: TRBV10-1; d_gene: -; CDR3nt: TGCGCCAGCAGTTCTTCCCCAGGGGCGAACACTGAAGCTTTCTTT; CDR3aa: CASSSSPGANTEAFF
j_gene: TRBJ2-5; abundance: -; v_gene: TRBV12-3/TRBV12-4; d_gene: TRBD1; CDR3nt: TGTGCCAGCAGGGGACAGACCCAAGAGACCCAGTACTTC; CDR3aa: CASRGQTQETQYF
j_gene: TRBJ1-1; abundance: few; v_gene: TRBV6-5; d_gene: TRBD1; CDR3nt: TGTGCCAGCAGAGACGCCGGGACAGGGAGCACTGAAGCTTTCTTT; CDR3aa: CASRDAGTGSTEAFF